This TCR beta chain was captured in a study of early T cells in non-severe SARS-CoV-2 infection (dated by TCRdb to the early 2020s). With regard to the full study: Bulk RNA from unsorted whole blood was used for TCR sequencing, so alpha and beta chains could not be paired. The paper as a whole reports these results and caveats: VDJdb matching was skewed toward anti-spike CD8 responses and likely underestimated virus-specific expansions, missing private and CD4 specificities.

Concerning this clonotype: This clone's antigen is unknown. No qualities accompany the bases; no much larger clone lies one base away.

This was a case-control study nested in a cohort of healthcare workers in London, UK, who had nasopharyngeal swab PCR tests and blood samples taken every week. Healthcare workers were enrolled in the week of the UK lockdown, from 23 to 31 March 2020, and were followed every week for up to roughly 16 weeks. The library was built by means of 5' RACE. The sequencer was a NextSeq 500. The TCR library protocol attached unique molecular identifiers to individual cDNA molecules to correct for sequencing error and PCR bias. TCR alpha and beta chains were both sequenced, and the abundances of alpha and beta sequences in each sample were closely correlated with each other. As for how the authors treated the data: Decombinator V4 was used to annotate the V gene, J gene and CDR3 of the TCR sequences. TCRs were defined as expanded if a significant change between any two time points was detected under a Poisson model with p below 0.0001. Abundances of TCRs were expressed as counts per million after normalisation to the total number of TCRs sequenced in each sample. TRAV1-2 paired with TRAJ12, TRAJ20 or TRAJ33 defined MAIT TCRs, while TRAV10 paired with TRAJ18 defined iNKT TCRs. A search of VDJdb, accessed on 1 November 2021, was run for TCRs annotated to CMV, EBV and SARS-CoV-2, with TCRs annotated for multiple antigens excluded. TCRdb cleaned the public reads at Q25 with fastp, built clones with MiXCR and kept in-frame beta chains. Rows with one shared CDR3 protein collapse into an entry with the most common genes and DNA. TCRdb's processing, not the authors' own work, is the source of the V and J calls. The sample yields fewer than 85,000 distinct CDR3 sequences; approximately 16% were counted once. The ten most abundant clones make up about 3% of the sample.

From the germline V gene, CDR1 is MDHEN and CDR2 is SYDVKM. Trimming costs V 1 base and J 2 bases, and their ends lie 12 bases apart. Including cysteine and phenylalanine, the CDR3 has 15 amino acids. The CDR3 DNA has 45 bases and is translated from base 1. The clonotype comes from an adult who was a healthcare worker with PCR-confirmed SARS-CoV-2 infection or an uninfected control (not recorded which). The chain is assembled from TRBV28 and TRBJ2-7; no D gene call is confident. The material sequenced was whole blood. The DNA sequence is given as TGTGCCAGCAGTTTATCAAGATCAACCCCCTACGAGCAGTACTTC. Protein translation: CASSLSRSTPYEQYF.